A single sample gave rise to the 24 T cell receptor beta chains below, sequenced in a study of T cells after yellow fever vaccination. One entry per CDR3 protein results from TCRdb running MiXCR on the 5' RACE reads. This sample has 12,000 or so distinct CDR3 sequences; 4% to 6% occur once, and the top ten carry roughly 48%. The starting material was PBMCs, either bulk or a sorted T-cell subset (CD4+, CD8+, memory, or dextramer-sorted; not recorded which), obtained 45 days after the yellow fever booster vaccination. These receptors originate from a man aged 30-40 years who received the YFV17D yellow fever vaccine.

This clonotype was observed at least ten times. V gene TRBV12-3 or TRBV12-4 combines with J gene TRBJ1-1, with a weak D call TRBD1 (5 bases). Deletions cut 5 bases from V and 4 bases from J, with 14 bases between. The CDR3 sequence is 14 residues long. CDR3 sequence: CASSPDAGPTEAFF. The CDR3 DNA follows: TGTGCCAGCAGTCCTGACGCAGGGCCCACTGAAGCTTTCTTT.

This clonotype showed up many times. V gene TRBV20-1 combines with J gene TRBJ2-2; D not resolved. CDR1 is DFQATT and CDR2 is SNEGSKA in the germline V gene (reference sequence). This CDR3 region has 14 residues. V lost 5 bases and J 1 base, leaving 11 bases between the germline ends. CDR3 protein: CSAVHRQNTGELFF. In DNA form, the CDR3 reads TGCAGTGCTGTCCACCGACAGAACACCGGGGAGCTGTTTTTT.

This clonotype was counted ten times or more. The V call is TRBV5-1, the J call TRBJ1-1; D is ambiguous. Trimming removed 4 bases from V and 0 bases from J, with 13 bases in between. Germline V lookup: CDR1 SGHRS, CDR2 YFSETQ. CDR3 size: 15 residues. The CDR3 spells CASSLRTDLNTEAFF. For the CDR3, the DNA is TGCGCCAGCAGCCTTAGGACGGACTTGAACACTGAAGCTTTCTTT.

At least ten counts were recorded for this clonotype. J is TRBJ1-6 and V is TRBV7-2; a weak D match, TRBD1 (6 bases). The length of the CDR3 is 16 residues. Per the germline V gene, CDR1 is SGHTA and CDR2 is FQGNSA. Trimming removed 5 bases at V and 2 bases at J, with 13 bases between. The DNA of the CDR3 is TGTGCCAGCAGCAACAACAGGGTCGCCTATAATTCACCCCTCCACTTT. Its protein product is CASSNNRVAYNSPLHF. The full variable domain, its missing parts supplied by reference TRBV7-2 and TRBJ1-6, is GAGVSQSPSNKVTEKGKDVELRCDPISGHTALYWYRQSLGQGLEFLIYFQGNSAPDKSGLPSDRFSAERTGGSVSTLTIQRTQQEDSAVYLCASSNNRVAYNSPLHFGNGTRLTVT.

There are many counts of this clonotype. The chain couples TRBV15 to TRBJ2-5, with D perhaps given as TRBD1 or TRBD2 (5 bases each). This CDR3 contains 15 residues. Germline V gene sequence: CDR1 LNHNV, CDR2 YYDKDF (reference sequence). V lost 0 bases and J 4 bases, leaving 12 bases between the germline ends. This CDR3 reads CATSRDLGRGETQYF. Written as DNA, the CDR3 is TGTGCCACCAGCAGAGATCTGGGACGGGGAGAGACCCAGTACTTC. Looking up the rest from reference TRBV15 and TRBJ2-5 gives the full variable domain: DAMVIQNPRYQVTQFGKPVTLSCSQTLNHNVMYWYQQKSSQAPKLLFHYYDKDFNNEADTPDNFQSRRPNTSFCFLDIRSPGLGDTAMYLCATSRDLGRGETQYFGPGTRLLVL.

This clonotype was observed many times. CDR3: CASSRTSGSDEQFF. CDR3 DNA sequence: TGTGCCAGCAGCCGGACTAGCGGTTCTGATGAGCAGTTCTTC. The chain is built from TRBV11-3 and TRBJ2-1; 10 bases fit TRBD2. V lost 5 bases, J lost 8 bases, and 6 bases stayed unmatched. Germline loops: CDR1 SGHNT, CDR2 YENEEA. The CDR3 loop spans 14 amino acids.

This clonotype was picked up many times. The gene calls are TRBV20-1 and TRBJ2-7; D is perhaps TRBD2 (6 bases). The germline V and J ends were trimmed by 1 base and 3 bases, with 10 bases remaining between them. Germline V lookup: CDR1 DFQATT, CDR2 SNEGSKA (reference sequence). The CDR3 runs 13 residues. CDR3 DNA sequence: TGCAGTGCTAGAGTTGCGGGAAACTACGAGCAGTACTTC. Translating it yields CSARVAGNYEQYF.

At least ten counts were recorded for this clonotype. The chain's CDR3 is CASRDPGGPGTDTQYF. The CDR3 DNA is TGCGCCAGCAGGGACCCCGGGGGCCCGGGCACAGATACGCAGTATTTT. The chain combines TRBV10-2 with TRBJ2-3, with D perhaps assigned TRBD1 or TRBD2 (6 bases each). Trimming took 6 bases from V and 1 from J, leaving 17 bases between them. This CDR3 comprises 16 residues. Germline-derived CDR1 and CDR2 are WSHSY and SAAADI.

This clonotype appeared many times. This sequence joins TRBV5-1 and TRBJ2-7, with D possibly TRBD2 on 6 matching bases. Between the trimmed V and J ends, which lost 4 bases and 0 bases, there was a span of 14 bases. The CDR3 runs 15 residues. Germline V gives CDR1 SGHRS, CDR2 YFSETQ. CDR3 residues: CASSPGDFGSYEQYF. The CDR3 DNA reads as TGCGCCAGCAGCCCGGGAGATTTCGGCTCCTACGAGCAGTACTTC. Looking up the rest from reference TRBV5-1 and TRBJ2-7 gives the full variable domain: KAGVTQTPRYLIKTRGQQVTLSCSPISGHRSVSWYQQTPGQGLQFLFEYFSETQRNKGNFPGRFSGRQFSNSRSEMNVSTLELGDSALYLCASSPGDFGSYEQYFGPGTRLTVT.

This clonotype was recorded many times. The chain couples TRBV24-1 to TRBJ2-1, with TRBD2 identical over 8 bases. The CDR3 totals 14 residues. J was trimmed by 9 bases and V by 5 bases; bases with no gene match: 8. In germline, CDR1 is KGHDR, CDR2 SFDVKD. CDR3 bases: TGTGCCACCAGTGGAAAAGTCGGGAGGGCTGAGCAGTTCTTC. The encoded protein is CATSGKVGRAEQFF.

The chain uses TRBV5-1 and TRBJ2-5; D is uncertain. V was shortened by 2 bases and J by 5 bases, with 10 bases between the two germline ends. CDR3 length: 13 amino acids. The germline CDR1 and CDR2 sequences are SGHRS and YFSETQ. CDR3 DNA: TGCGCCAGCAGCTTCTTAACGGATGAGACCCAGTACTTC. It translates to CASSFLTDETQYF. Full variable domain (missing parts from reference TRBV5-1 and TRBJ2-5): KAGVTQTPRYLIKTRGQQVTLSCSPISGHRSVSWYQQTPGQGLQFLFEYFSETQRNKGNFPGRFSGRQFSNSRSEMNVSTLELGDSALYLCASSFLTDETQYFGPGTRLLVL.

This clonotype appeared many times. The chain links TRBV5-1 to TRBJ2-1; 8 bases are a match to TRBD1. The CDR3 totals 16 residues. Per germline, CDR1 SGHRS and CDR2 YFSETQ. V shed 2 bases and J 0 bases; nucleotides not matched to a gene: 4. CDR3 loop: CASSFSGQGSYNEQFF. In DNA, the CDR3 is TGCGCCAGCAGCTTTTCAGGACAGGGCTCCTACAATGAGCAGTTCTTC.

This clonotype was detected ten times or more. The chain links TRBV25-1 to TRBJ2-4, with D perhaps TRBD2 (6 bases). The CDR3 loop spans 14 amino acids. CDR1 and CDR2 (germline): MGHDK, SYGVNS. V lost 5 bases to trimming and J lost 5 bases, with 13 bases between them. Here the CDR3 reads CASSPTSKQNIQYF. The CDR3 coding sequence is TGTGCCAGCAGTCCAACTAGCAAGCAAAACATTCAGTACTTC.

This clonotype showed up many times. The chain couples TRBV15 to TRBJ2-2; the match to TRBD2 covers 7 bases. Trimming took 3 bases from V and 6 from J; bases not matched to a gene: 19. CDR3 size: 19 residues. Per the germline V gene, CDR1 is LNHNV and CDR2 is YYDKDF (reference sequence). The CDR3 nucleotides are TGTGCCACCAGCAGGTCCATACCGCAACTAGCGAGAGATCCCGGGGAGCTGTTTTTT. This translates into CATSRSIPQLARDPGELFF.

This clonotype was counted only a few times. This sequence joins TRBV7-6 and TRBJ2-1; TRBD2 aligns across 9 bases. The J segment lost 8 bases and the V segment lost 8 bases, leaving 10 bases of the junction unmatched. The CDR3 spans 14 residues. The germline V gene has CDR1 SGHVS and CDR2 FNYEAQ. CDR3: CASQGSGSVYEQFF. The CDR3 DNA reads TGTGCCAGCCAGGGTAGCGGGAGTGTATATGAGCAGTTCTTC.

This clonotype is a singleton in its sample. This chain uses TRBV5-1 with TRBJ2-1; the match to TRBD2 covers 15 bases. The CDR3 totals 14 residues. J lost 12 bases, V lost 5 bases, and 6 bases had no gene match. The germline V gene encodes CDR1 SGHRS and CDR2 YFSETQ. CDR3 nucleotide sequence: TGCGCCAGCAGGAGGACTAGCGGGAGGGAGAGGCAGTTCTTC. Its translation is CASRRTSGRERQFF.

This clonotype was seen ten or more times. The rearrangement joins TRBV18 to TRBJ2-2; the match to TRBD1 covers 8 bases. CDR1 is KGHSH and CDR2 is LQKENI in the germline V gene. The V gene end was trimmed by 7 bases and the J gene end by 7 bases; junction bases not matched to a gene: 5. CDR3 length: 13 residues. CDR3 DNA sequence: TGTGCCAGCTTTCGACAGGGGATCGGGGAGCTGTTTTTT. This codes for CASFRQGIGELFF.

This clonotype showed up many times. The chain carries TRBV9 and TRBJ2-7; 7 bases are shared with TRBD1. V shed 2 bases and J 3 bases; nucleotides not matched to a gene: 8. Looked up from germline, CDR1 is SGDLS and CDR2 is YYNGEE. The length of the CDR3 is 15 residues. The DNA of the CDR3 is TGTGCCAGCAGCGTTAGCCGGGACAGTTACTACGAGCAGTACTTC. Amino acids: CASSVSRDSYYEQYF.

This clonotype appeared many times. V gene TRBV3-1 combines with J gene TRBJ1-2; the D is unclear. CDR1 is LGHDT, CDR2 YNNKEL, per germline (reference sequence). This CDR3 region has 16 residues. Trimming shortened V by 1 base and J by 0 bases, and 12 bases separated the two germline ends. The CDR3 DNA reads TGTGCCAGCAGCCAAGGGCCGACGTTGGCTAACTATGGCTACACCTTC. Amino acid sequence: CASSQGPTLANYGYTF. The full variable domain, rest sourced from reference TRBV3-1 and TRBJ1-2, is DTAVSQTPKYLVTQMGNDKSIKCEQNLGHDTMYWYKQDSKKFLKIMFSYNNKELIINETVPNRFSPKSPDKAHLNLHINSLELGDSAVYFCASSQGPTLANYGYTFGSGTRLTVV.

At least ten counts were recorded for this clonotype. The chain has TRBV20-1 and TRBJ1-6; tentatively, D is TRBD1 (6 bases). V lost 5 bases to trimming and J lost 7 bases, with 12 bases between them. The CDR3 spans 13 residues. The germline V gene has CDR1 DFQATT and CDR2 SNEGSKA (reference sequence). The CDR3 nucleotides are TGCAGTGCTTCGCAGGGGTCGAATTCACCCCTCCACTTT. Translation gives CSASQGSNSPLHF.

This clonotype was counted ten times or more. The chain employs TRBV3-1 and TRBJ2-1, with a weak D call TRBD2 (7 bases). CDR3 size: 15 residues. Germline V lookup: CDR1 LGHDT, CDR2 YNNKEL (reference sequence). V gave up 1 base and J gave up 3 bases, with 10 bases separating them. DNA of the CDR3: TGTGCCAGCAGCCAAGTGGGAGGGGGCTACAATGAGCAGTTCTTC. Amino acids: CASSQVGGGYNEQFF.

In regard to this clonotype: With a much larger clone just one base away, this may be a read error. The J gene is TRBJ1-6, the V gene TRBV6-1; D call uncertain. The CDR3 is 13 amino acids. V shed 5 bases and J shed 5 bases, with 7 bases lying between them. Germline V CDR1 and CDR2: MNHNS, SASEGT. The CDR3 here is CASSPTNNSPLHF. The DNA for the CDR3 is TGTGCCAGCAGTCCGACCAATAATTCACCCCTCCACTTT.

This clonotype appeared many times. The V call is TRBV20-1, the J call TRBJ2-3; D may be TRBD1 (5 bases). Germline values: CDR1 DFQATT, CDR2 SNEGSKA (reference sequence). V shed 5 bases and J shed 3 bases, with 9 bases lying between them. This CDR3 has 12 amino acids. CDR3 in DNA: TGCAGTGCTCCAGGGCTAACAGATACGCAGTATTTT. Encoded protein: CSAPGLTDTQYF.

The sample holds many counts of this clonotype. CDR3 DNA sequence: TGCAGTGCTCACGGGAGGAACACCGGGGAGCTGTTTTTT. The encoded protein is CSAHGRNTGELFF. The chain carries TRBV20-1 and TRBJ2-2, with D maybe TRBD2 (6 bases). Trimming removed 5 bases from V and 1 base from J, with 8 bases in between. CDR3 length equals 13 residues. CDR1 and CDR2 from the germline V gene are DFQATT and SNEGSKA (reference sequence).